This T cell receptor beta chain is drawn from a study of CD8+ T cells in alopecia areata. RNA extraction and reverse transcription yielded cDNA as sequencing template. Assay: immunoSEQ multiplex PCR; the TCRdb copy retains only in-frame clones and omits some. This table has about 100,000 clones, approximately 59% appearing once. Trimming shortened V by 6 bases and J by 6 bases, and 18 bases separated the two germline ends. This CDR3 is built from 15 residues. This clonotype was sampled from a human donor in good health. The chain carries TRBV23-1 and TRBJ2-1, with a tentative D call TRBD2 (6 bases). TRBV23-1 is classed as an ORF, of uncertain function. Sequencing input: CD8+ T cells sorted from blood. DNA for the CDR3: TGCGCCAGCAGCCAAGATTTCGGGGGAACCAATGAGCAGTTCTTC. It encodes CASSQDFGGTNEQFF.